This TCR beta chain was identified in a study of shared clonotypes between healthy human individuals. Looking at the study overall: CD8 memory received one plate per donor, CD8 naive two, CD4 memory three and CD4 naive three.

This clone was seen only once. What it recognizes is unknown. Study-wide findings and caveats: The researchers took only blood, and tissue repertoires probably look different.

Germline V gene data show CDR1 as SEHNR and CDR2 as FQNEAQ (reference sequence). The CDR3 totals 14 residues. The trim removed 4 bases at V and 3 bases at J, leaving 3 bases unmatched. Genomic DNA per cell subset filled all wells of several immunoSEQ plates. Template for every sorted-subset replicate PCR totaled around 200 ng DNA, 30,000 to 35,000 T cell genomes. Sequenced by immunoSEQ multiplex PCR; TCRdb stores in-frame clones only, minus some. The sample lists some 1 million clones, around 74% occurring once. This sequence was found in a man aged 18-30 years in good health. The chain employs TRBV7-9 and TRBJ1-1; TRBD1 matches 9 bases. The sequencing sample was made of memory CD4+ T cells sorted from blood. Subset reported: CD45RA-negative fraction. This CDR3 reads CASSWTGVDTEAFF. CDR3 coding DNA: TGTGCCAGCAGCTGGACAGGGGTTGACACTGAAGCTTTCTTT.